Listed below are T cell receptor beta chains from one sample, sequenced in a study of Graves' ophthalmopathy and Graves' hyperthyroidism. TCRdb used MiXCR to reprocess the multiplex PCR reads, holding one entry per CDR3 protein. The table shows approximately 210,000 distinct CDR3 sequences, with under 25% occurring only once. Sequencing input: peripheral blood. These receptor sequences come from a woman in her forties or fifties with Graves' ophthalmopathy. CDR3s include the opening cysteine and the closing phenylalanine or tryptophan. The order of the fields is D gene, V gene, clone size, J gene, CDR3 protein, CDR3 DNA. The D gene is left open where the match is weak. Clone size is stated in some rows and not others, as once, few, many or a class when expanded.

NA	TRBV18	few	TRBJ1-1	CASSPLRGLEAFF	TGTGCCAGCTCACCACTAAGGGGCCTTGAAGCTTTCTTT
TRBD1	TRBV20-1	many	TRBJ1-1	CSARGQGALNTEAFF	TGCAGTGCTCGCGGACAGGGGGCTTTGAACACTGAAGCTTTCTTT
TRBD1	TRBV28	few	TRBJ1-1	CASSFPTPGQGAYTEAFF	TGTGCCAGCAGTTTCCCGACCCCGGGACAGGGGGCTTACACTGAAGCTTTCTTT
TRBD2	TRBV20-1	NA	TRBJ2-7	CSAIPGGEVYEQYF	TGCAGTGCTATCCCGGGAGGGGAGGTCTACGAGCAGTACTTC
NA	TRBV27	many	TRBJ2-2	CASSFTAAGELFF	TGTGCCAGCAGTTTCACGGCGGCCGGGGAGCTGTTTTTT
TRBD1	TRBV7-8	NA	TRBJ1-1	CASSPDRANTEAFF	TGTGCCAGCAGCCCTGACAGGGCCAACACTGAAGCTTTCTTT
TRBD1	TRBV3-1	many	TRBJ1-5	CASSQEGRGGQPQHF	TGTGCCAGCAGCCAAGAGGGCAGGGGGGGTCAGCCCCAGCATTTT
NA	TRBV6-1	NA	TRBJ2-4	CASSESLARGIQYF	TGTGCCAGCAGTGAAAGTCTAGCCCGGGGCATTCAGTACTTC
NA	TRBV6-5	many	TRBJ2-5	CASSPTTTSTETQYF	TGTGCCAGCAGCCCTACCACAACTAGCACAGAGACCCAGTACTTC
NA	TRBV10-3	many	TRBJ2-3	CAIRPDSSDTQYF	TGTGCCATCAGGCCCGACTCCTCAGATACGCAGTATTTT
NA	TRBV5-1	few	TRBJ2-5	CASSLESQETQYF	TGCGCCAGCAGCTTGGAAAGCCAAGAGACCCAGTACTTC
NA	TRBV9	many	TRBJ2-1	CASSVGRGVDEQFF	TGTGCCAGCAGCGTAGGGAGAGGAGTCGATGAGCAGTTCTTC
TRBD1	TRBV27	few	TRBJ1-2	CASSLTRTGVGGYTF	TGTGCCAGCAGTTTAACCCGGACAGGGGTGGGTGGCTACACCTTC
NA	TRBV30	NA	TRBJ1-2	CAWSLQNYGYTF	TGTGCCTGGAGTTTGCAGAACTATGGCTACACCTTC
TRBD1	TRBV28	many	TRBJ2-5	CASSSRQGQETQYF	TGTGCCAGCAGTTCTCGACAGGGCCAAGAGACCCAGTACTTC
NA	TRBV24-1	few	TRBJ2-5	CATSDSDRYQETQYF	TGTGCCACCAGTGATTCCGACAGGTACCAAGAGACCCAGTACTTC
TRBD2	TRBV18	few	TRBJ2-4	CASSPPSLAGDAKNIQYF	TGTGCCAGCTCACCACCCTCACTAGCGGGAGACGCCAAAAACATTCAGTACTTC
TRBD1	TRBV6-2/TRBV6-3	NA	TRBJ1-5	CASSYWGQGKNQPQHF	TGTGCCAGCAGTTACTGGGGACAGGGTAAGAATCAGCCCCAGCATTTT
TRBD2	TRBV7-9	many	TRBJ2-7	CASSPGGQYEQYF	TGTGCCAGCAGCCCGGGGGGGCAATACGAGCAGTACTTC
NA	TRBV28	many	TRBJ1-5	CTSSLSFKDRPQHF	TGTACCAGCAGTTTAAGTTTTAAGGATCGGCCCCAGCATTTT
NA	TRBV6-1	many	TRBJ2-7	CASSETSTYEQYF	TGTGCCAGCAGTGAAACAAGTACCTACGAGCAGTACTTC
TRBD1	TRBV2	many	TRBJ1-2	CASQGQANYGYTF	TGTGCCAGCCAGGGACAGGCTAACTATGGCTACACCTTC
NA	TRBV5-6	NA	TRBJ2-5	CASSLTGARETQYF	TGTGCCAGCAGCTTGACGGGGGCGCGGGAGACCCAGTACTTC
TRBD1	TRBV30	many	TRBJ1-1	CAWGTGGADTEAFF	TGTGCCTGGGGGACAGGGGGCGCGGACACTGAAGCTTTCTTT
NA	TRBV27	many	TRBJ1-6	CASSPRTTPLGSPLHF	TGTGCCAGCAGTCCCCGGACAACCCCTTTGGGTTCACCCCTCCACTTT
NA	TRBV30	few	TRBJ2-1	CAWSVWGSGEQFF	TGTGCCTGGAGTGTATGGGGCAGCGGTGAGCAGTTCTTC
TRBD1	TRBV20-1	many	TRBJ1-6	CSARQNTGGGGNSPLHF	TGCAGTGCTAGGCAAAATACAGGGGGCGGTGGTAATTCACCCCTCCACTTT
NA	TRBV12-3/TRBV12-4	few	TRBJ1-1	CASSPGLSTEAFF	TGTGCCAGCAGCCCGGGGTTATCCACTGAAGCTTTCTTT
NA	TRBV6-5	NA	TRBJ1-1	CASSFGGARSNTEAFF	TGTGCCAGCAGTTTTGGAGGGGCGAGATCGAACACTGAAGCTTTCTTT
NA	TRBV11-2	NA	TRBJ2-2	CASSLEAGTNTGELFF	TGTGCCAGCAGCTTAGAGGCAGGGACGAACACCGGGGAGCTGTTTTTT
NA	TRBV4-1	few	TRBJ2-2	CASSIGRGGTGELFF	TGCGCCAGCAGCATAGGCAGGGGGGGAACCGGGGAGCTGTTTTTT
NA	TRBV20-1	many	TRBJ1-5	CSGRQAQQPQHF	TGCAGTGGGAGACAGGCTCAGCAGCCCCAGCATTTT
NA	TRBV5-1	many	TRBJ2-7	CASSLDRDSYEQYF	TGCGCCAGCAGCTTGGACAGGGATTCCTACGAGCAGTACTTC
NA	TRBV5-1	NA	TRBJ2-7	CASSLGQENYEQYF	TGCGCCAGCAGCTTGGGACAGGAAAACTACGAGCAGTACTTC
NA	TRBV5-1	many	TRBJ1-6	CASSLGQATNSPLHF	TGCGCCAGCAGCTTGGGACAGGCGACGAATTCACCCCTCCACTTT
TRBD2	TRBV6-5	NA	TRBJ2-7	CASSYGSGGYEQYF	TGTGCCAGCAGTTACGGGTCGGGAGGATACGAGCAGTACTTC
TRBD1	TRBV6-1	NA	TRBJ2-7	CASTRDRDVPYEQYF	TGTGCCAGCACCCGGGACAGGGATGTTCCCTACGAGCAGTACTTC
NA	TRBV4-1	many	TRBJ1-1	CASRQGLGNTEAFF	TGCGCCAGCAGACAGGGCCTAGGAAACACCGAAGCTTTCTTT
NA	TRBV7-2	many	TRBJ1-1	CASSWSGQGTEAFF	TGTGCCAGCAGCTGGAGCGGACAAGGGACCGAAGCTTTCTTT
NA	TRBV20-1	many	TRBJ1-5	CSAEQGGGNQPQHF	TGCAGTGCGGAACAGGGTGGGGGCAATCAGCCCCAGCATTTT
NA	TRBV20-1	many	TRBJ1-2	CSASLGRNYGYTF	TGCAGTGCTAGTCTCGGCAGAAACTATGGCTACACCTTC
NA	TRBV20-1	many	TRBJ2-2	CSARIQGPTGELFF	TGCAGTGCTAGAATTCAGGGGCCCACCGGGGAGCTGTTTTTT
NA	TRBV6-1	NA	TRBJ2-5	CASSELGGWETQYF	TGTGCCAGCAGTGAACTTGGAGGGTGGGAGACCCAGTACTTC
NA	TRBV5-1	many	TRBJ1-2	CASSSLKGYGYTF	TGCGCCAGCAGCTCCTTGAAGGGGTATGGCTACACCTTC
NA	TRBV10-3	many	TRBJ1-1	CAISEQGNTEAFF	TGTGCCATCAGTGAACAGGGGAACACTGAAGCTTTCTTT
NA	TRBV3-1	many	TRBJ1-1	CASSLGLENTEAFF	TGTGCCAGCAGCCTAGGGTTGGAGAACACTGAAGCTTTCTTT
NA	TRBV5-1	few	TRBJ2-5	CASSPTRPPGETQYF	TGCGCCAGCAGCCCCACCCGTCCGCCCGGAGAGACCCAGTACTTC
TRBD1	TRBV6-1	NA	TRBJ1-5	CASSVPTGASNQPQHF	TGTGCCAGCAGTGTTCCCACAGGGGCGAGCAATCAGCCCCAGCATTTT
NA	TRBV7-2	many	TRBJ2-2	CASSPRQHTGELFF	TGTGCCAGCAGCCCCCGACAGCACACCGGGGAGCTGTTTTTT